Below, 8 T cell receptor beta chains from the same sample are listed, as sequenced in a study of T-cell memory formation after mild COVID-19. TCRdb analysed the 5' RACE reads with MiXCR anew, one entry per CDR3 protein. Of some 340,000 distinct CDR3 sequences listed, 13% are singletons. Source material: PBMCs or a T cell subset sorted from them (not recorded which). The receptors were sampled from a man aged 18 to 29 who had mild COVID-19 (a few samples of this study predate the infection). Cell type and time point are not known.

This clonotype was observed many times. The chain employs TRBV4-2 and TRBJ1-2; 8 positions agree with TRBD1. This CDR3 has 17 amino acids. The V gene end was trimmed by 5 bases and the J gene end by 2 bases; junction bases not matched to a gene: 13. Germline CDR1 LGHNA, CDR2 YNFKEQ. Written as DNA, the CDR3 is TGTGCCAGCAGCACCCTGACAGGGGCCAGGGGCAACTATGGCTACACCTTC. It yields the protein CASSTLTGARGNYGYTF.

This clonotype was seen more than once but under ten times. The chain carries TRBV5-1 and TRBJ2-1; possible D gene TRBD1, 5 bases. The germline gives CDR1 SGHRS, CDR2 YFSETQ. Trimming removed 0 bases at V and 9 bases at J, with 10 bases between. The CDR3 contains 13 residues. For the CDR3, the DNA is TGCGCCAGCAGCTTGGGGGGCGAGGTTGAGCAGTTCTTC. Protein: CASSLGGEVEQFF.

This chain uses TRBV7-2 with TRBJ1-6; D is undetermined. Germline values: CDR1 SGHTA, CDR2 FQGNSA. This CDR3 is built from 13 residues. V was cut by 1 base and J by 8 bases, with 6 bases left in between. The CDR3 region has the DNA TGTGCCAGCAGCTTAGATTCTTATTCACCCCTCCACTTT. Its translation is CASSLDSYSPLHF.

The chain employs TRBV6-5 and TRBJ1-6, with unresolved D. CDR3 size: 13 residues. In germline, CDR1 is MNHEY, CDR2 SVGAGI. Deletions cut 5 bases from V and 10 bases from J, with 12 bases between. In DNA form, the CDR3 reads TGTGCCAGCAGTCTGACTCAGACGTCACCCCTCCACTTT. Translation gives CASSLTQTSPLHF.

At least ten counts were recorded for this clonotype. J is TRBJ2-7 and V is TRBV19; a weak D match, TRBD2 (6 bases). The length of the CDR3 is 14 residues. Trimming took off 3 bases at V and 1 base at J, with 10 bases between the two ends. Germline V CDR1 and CDR2: LNHDA, SQIVND (reference sequence). The CDR3 DNA is TGTGCCAGTAGTATCTCGGGGACTTCCTACGAGCAGTACTTC. This sequence encodes CASSISGTSYEQYF.

The table lists this clonotype with a few counts. The junction does not match germline at one end; this may be a read error. This rearrangement joins TRBV5-6 to TRBJ1-2; D not resolved. Germline V CDR1 and CDR2: SGHDT, YYEEEE. The CDR3 loop spans 13 amino acids. The CDR3 region is CASSSARREGRAF. In nucleotides, the CDR3 is TGTGCCAGCAGCTCCGCTCGGCGGGAGGGAAGAGCTTTC.

This chain uses TRBV7-9 with TRBJ1-2, with D hard to call. Per germline, CDR1 SEHNR and CDR2 FQNEAQ (reference sequence). V gave up 5 bases and J gave up 0 bases, with 16 bases separating them. CDR3 length: 16 amino acids. In DNA, the CDR3 is TGTGCCAGCAGCCCGGACGGGTCTAAAGCTAACTATGGCTACACCTTC. This encodes CASSPDGSKANYGYTF.

This clonotype came up a few times. The DNA for the CDR3 is TGTGCCAGCACCACCGGGACGCTACATGGCAATCAGCCCCAGCATTTT. Its translation: CASTTGTLHGNQPQHF. V gene TRBV7-9 combines with J gene TRBJ1-5; D might be TRBD1 (5 bases). Germline values: CDR1 SEHNR, CDR2 FQNEAQ (reference sequence). The CDR3 is made up of 16 amino acids. V was clipped by 7 bases and J by 2 bases, with 18 bases between them.